A selection of T cell receptor beta chains follows, all from one sample in a study of CD8 T cells in Susac syndrome. TCRdb re-called the immunoSEQ multiplex PCR reads through MiXCR, storing one row per CDR3 protein. The table includes fewer than 85,000 distinct CDR3 sequences, approximately 95% detected once. The source material was CD8+ T cells from PBMCs. All receptors derive from a human donor with multiple sclerosis. The CDR3 runs from the conserved cysteine through the conserved F or W. Fields, in order: V gene, D gene, CDR3 length, J gene, clone size, CDR3 DNA, CDR3 protein. The D gene is left open where the match is weak. Expanded clones are given a class, and other clones once, few, many or no size at all.

TRBV12-3/TRBV12-4	.	11	TRBJ2-2	.	TGTGCCAGCAGTAGGGACGGGGAGCTGTTTTTT	CASSRDGELFF
TRBV27	.	15	TRBJ1-4	.	TGTGCCAGCAGTGCTTACGGGAAGTGGGATGAAAAACTGTTTTTT	CASSAYGKWDEKLFF
TRBV6-2/TRBV6-3	.	15	TRBJ1-1	.	TGTGCCAGCAGTTACATGGTTGGCGTAGACACTGAAGCTTTCTTT	CASSYMVGVDTEAFF
TRBV3-1	TRBD1	16	TRBJ2-7	.	TGTGCCAGCAGCCAACAGCCCTCCGGGACAGGGGACGAGCAGTACTTC	CASSQQPSGTGDEQYF
TRBV13	TRBD1	15	TRBJ2-1	.	TGTGCCAGCAGCGTCCCGACAGGGAGAGACAGTGAGCAGTTCTTC	CASSVPTGRDSEQFF
TRBV27	.	13	TRBJ1-1	.	TGTGCCAGCAGATTGGGGGTGAACACTGAAGCTTTCTTT	CASRLGVNTEAFF
TRBV7-9	TRBD2	15	TRBJ2-5	.	TGTGCCAGCAGTCTGTCGCGGGGGGCCAAAGAGACCCAGTACTTC	CASSLSRGAKETQYF
TRBV2	.	15	TRBJ2-2	.	TGTGCCAGCAGTGACCTTAGGAAGAACACCGGGGAGCTGTTTTTT	CASSDLRKNTGELFF
TRBV12-3/TRBV12-4	.	14	TRBJ2-1	.	TGTGCCAGCACCTCCGACAGCACTCACAATGAGCAGTTCTTC	CASTSDSTHNEQFF
TRBV9	TRBD2	16	TRBJ2-3	.	TGTGCCAGCAGCGTAGGAGCGGGGGAGCGCACAGATACGCAGTATTTT	CASSVGAGERTDTQYF
TRBV20-1	TRBD2	19	TRBJ2-3	once	TGCAGTGCTCGGGACAGTTTCTTTCTAGCGGGGGGCCTAGGAGATACGCAGTATTTT	CSARDSFFLAGGLGDTQYF
TRBV6-6	.	11	TRBJ1-1	.	TGTGCCAGCAGTTACTCGAATCCGGCTTTCTTT	CASSYSNPAFF
TRBV29-1	.	12	TRBJ2-7	once	TGCAGCGCCGGGCCGAGCTCCTACGAGCAGTACTTC	CSAGPSSYEQYF
TRBV3-1	.	14	TRBJ2-7	.	TGTGCCAGCAGCCAAGATGGCTTCTCCTACGAGCAGTACTTC	CASSQDGFSYEQYF
TRBV27	TRBD1	15	TRBJ1-5	.	TGTGCCAGCAGTTTAAGCAGGGGGTTATATCAGCCCCAGCATTTT	CASSLSRGLYQPQHF
TRBV25-1	.	12	TRBJ1-1	.	TGTGCCAGCCTAGCTTATCTCGGGGAAGCTTTCTTT	CASLAYLGEAFF
TRBV4-1	.	15	TRBJ2-1	.	TGCGCCAGCAGCCGAGACCTTAGCGGCTACAATGAGCAGTTCTTC	CASSRDLSGYNEQFF
TRBV7-7	.	13	TRBJ2-7	.	TGTGCCAGCTCTCGGGGGCTCGGGGACGAGCAGTACTTC	CASSRGLGDEQYF
TRBV4-3	TRBD2	16	TRBJ2-2	.	TGCGCCAGCAGCCAACCTCTAGCGGGGGGTGCCGGGGAGCTGTTTTTT	CASSQPLAGGAGELFF
TRBV27	.	15	TRBJ2-5	.	TGTGCCAGCAGTCCCCTGGCAGGGGGAGGTGAGACCCAGTACTTC	CASSPLAGGGETQYF
TRBV6-5	TRBD2	13	TRBJ2-2	.	TGTGCCAGCAGTCCCGGGACTAGCGGGGAGCTGTTTTTT	CASSPGTSGELFF
TRBV27	.	14	TRBJ2-4	.	TGTGCCAGCAGTTTGGGTTCAGGAGGTTACATTCAGTACTTC	CASSLGSGGYIQYF
TRBV12-3/TRBV12-4	.	13	TRBJ2-7	.	TGTGCCAGCAGTTTCCCAGGGCTAGACGAGCAGTACTTC	CASSFPGLDEQYF
TRBV5-1	TRBD2	14	TRBJ2-1	.	TGCGCCAGCAGCCCAGCGGGAAACTACAATGAGCAGTTCTTC	CASSPAGNYNEQFF
TRBV27	.	14	TRBJ2-7	.	TGTGCCAGCAGTTTCTCCAGAGTCTCCTACGAGCAGTACTTC	CASSFSRVSYEQYF
TRBV9	.	14	TRBJ1-2	.	TGTGCCAGCAGCGTCGACAGATCTAACTATGGCTACACCTTC	CASSVDRSNYGYTF
TRBV30	.	14	TRBJ1-5	.	TGTGCCTGGAGTGTAGGAGGACCGGGTCAGCCCCAGCATTTT	CAWSVGGPGQPQHF
TRBV10-2	TRBD2	16	TRBJ2-2	.	TGCGCCAGCAGTGGGACTAGCGGGAGGGACACCGGGGAGCTGTTTTTT	CASSGTSGRDTGELFF
TRBV5-6	TRBD1	14	TRBJ1-2	.	TGTGCCAGCAGCCCGGACAGGACTGCGCCGGGCTACACCTTC	CASSPDRTAPGYTF
TRBV29-1	.	13	TRBJ1-2	.	TGCAGCGTTGAAGAGGGTTTTAACTATGGCTACACCTTC	CSVEEGFNYGYTF
TRBV29-1	.	14	TRBJ2-7	.	TGCAGCGTTGAAGGACGCAGGGGCTCCTACGAGCAGTACTTC	CSVEGRRGSYEQYF
TRBV27	TRBD1	16	TRBJ2-1	.	TGTGCCAGCAGTTTATTGGCGGGGACAGGGGTACATGAGCAGTTCTTC	CASSLLAGTGVHEQFF
TRBV29-1	.	12	TRBJ1-2	once	TGCAGCGTCACTCCCCGGGGGCATGGCTACACCTTC	CSVTPRGHGYTF
TRBV3-1	.	12	TRBJ2-2	.	TGTGCCAGCAGCCAAGGCACCGGGGAGCTGTTTTTT	CASSQGTGELFF
TRBV27	TRBD2	18	TRBJ2-3	.	TGTGCCAGCAGTCTCCACCTCGGACTAGCGGGGGGCACAGATACGCAGTATTTT	CASSLHLGLAGGTDTQYF
TRBV12-3/TRBV12-4	.	11	TRBJ1-2	.	TGTGCCAGCAGCTTCGGGGATGGCTACACCTTC	CASSFGDGYTF
TRBV4-1	.	13	TRBJ2-5	.	TGCGCCAGCAGCCAGGTGATACAAGAGACCCAGTACTTC	CASSQVIQETQYF
TRBV29-1	.	12	TRBJ2-4	.	TGCAGCGTTGAAAGGGACGCGGACATTCAGTACTTC	CSVERDADIQYF
TRBV6-1	TRBD1	15	TRBJ2-7	.	TGTGCCAGCAGTGGACGGACAGGGGAATCCTACGAGCAGTACTTC	CASSGRTGESYEQYF
TRBV20-1	.	13	TRBJ2-1	.	TGCAGTGCTGCTGGGCCCCCATCCCATGAGCAGTTCTTC	CSAAGPPSHEQFF
TRBV6-5	.	13	TRBJ2-7	.	TGTGCCAGCAGTTGGGACGGATCCTACGAGCAGTACTTC	CASSWDGSYEQYF
TRBV6-5	.	14	TRBJ2-7	.	TGTGCCAGCAGTTACTCGCGGAGACCCTACGAGCAGTACTTC	CASSYSRRPYEQYF
TRBV9	TRBD1	16	TRBJ1-1	.	TGTGCCAGCAGCGCCGCCGGGACAGGGGGAAGCACTGAAGCTTTCTTT	CASSAAGTGGSTEAFF
TRBV4-1	.	13	TRBJ2-1	.	TGCGCCAGCAGCCAGGGCAGGGCGAATGAGCAGTTCTTC	CASSQGRANEQFF
TRBV12-3/TRBV12-4	TRBD1	14	TRBJ2-7	.	TGTGCCAGCACCCGGACAGGGAGCTCCTACGAGCAGTACTTC	CASTRTGSSYEQYF
TRBV9	TRBD2	17	TRBJ2-7	.	TGTGCCAGCAGCGTAGCCGGGACTAGCGGGGGATCCTACGAGCAGTACTTC	CASSVAGTSGGSYEQYF
TRBV20-1	.	13	TRBJ1-4	.	TGCAGTGCTAGGTTCCGGGGGGGTGAAAAACTGTTTTTT	CSARFRGGEKLFF